The present entry profiles one T cell receptor (beta chain) with its context. What it binds is unknown. This sample is drawn from a study of radiotherapy plus CTLA-4 blockade in lung cancer. Study results and limitations: Tumor-derived TCR clones expanded in blood after radiotherapy plus ipilimumab.

Per germline, CDR1 MNHNS and CDR2 SASEGT. V was shortened by 5 bases and J by 7 bases, with 12 bases between the two germline ends. The length of the CDR3 is 12 residues. Measured with immunoSEQ multiplex PCR; TCRdb has only the in-frame clones, and not every one. The data hold around 90,000 clones, with 83% observed a single time. This chain links TRBV6-1 with TRBJ2-7, with D unresolved. Source: peripheral blood, taken from a patient treated with radiotherapy plus ipilimumab. This receptor was identified in a human donor with non-small cell lung cancer who had stable disease on radiotherapy plus ipilimumab. The CDR3 sequence: CASSQDAREQYF. The CDR3 coding sequence is TGTGCCAGCAGTCAGGACGCGAGGGAGCAGTACTTC.